This T cell receptor (beta chain) was observed in a study of blood T cell repertoires in COVID-19. Original data processing: Estimated nucleated cell counts came from reference gene primer amplification. Repertoires were generated with immunoSEQ multiplex PCR, while TCRdb's copy carries only in-frame clones and drops some. D and trimming were read from the DNA, whereas the V and J calls and clone size are those reported in that table. Found here are 300,000 to 400,000 clones, 65% to 90% of them singletons; the top ten hold roughly 4.2%. Germline CDR1 MDHEN, CDR2 SYDVKM. This CDR3 spans 15 amino acids. The trim removed 3 bases at V and 2 bases at J, leaving 4 bases unmatched.

Specimen: PBMCs or T cells enriched from blood (not recorded which). This clonotype originated in a woman aged 40-49 years with acute COVID-19. The chain recombines TRBV28 with TRBJ2-5; 9 bases line up with TRBD1. The CDR3 nucleotides read TGTGCCAGCAGTTTTCCCGGACAGGGGCAAGAGACCCAGTACTTC. Protein product: CASSFPGQGQETQYF.